The 29 T cell receptor beta chains presented below share a single source sample, sequenced in a study of a mutant IDH1 vaccine in newly diagnosed glioma. Time point noted: week 5, during vaccination. Doses of 300 ug of mutant IDH1 20-mer peptide were given with topical imiquimod. Antigens of these TCRs are unknown. The repertoire was sequenced with immunoSEQ multiplex PCR; TCRdb's copy has only in-frame clones and lacks some. This repertoire shows roughly 62,000 clones, about 88% found once; its top ten account for about 7%. The sample here was PBMCs, taken from a glioma patient whose treatment included an IDH1 peptide vaccine. Every receptor here comes from a woman in her 50s with glioma.

V is TRBV7-2 and J is TRBJ1-4; D is uncertain. V lost 1 base and J lost 3, with 3 bases in between. The CDR3 is 13 amino acids. CDR1 and CDR2 (germline): SGHTA, FQGNSA. The CDR3 bases are TGTGCCAGCAGCTTAGAGCCTAATGAAAAACTGTTTTTT. Translating gives CASSLEPNEKLFF.

This clone was observed once. The chain links TRBV5-4 to TRBJ2-4; no clear D gene. Trimming shortened V by 4 bases and J by 3 bases, and 26 bases separated the two germline ends. CDR3 length: 19 residues. Per the germline V gene, CDR1 is SGHNT and CDR2 is YYREEE (reference sequence). CDR3 loop: CASSPQKRHPRSGKNIQYF. The CDR3 bases are TGTGCCAGCAGCCCGCAAAAAAGACATCCCCGGTCGGGCAAAAACATTCAGTACTTC.

The chain employs TRBV5-1 and TRBJ1-1; 7 bases align to TRBD1. This CDR3 has 17 amino acids. Germline V gives CDR1 SGHRS, CDR2 YFSETQ. The trim removed 0 bases at V and 1 base at J, leaving 9 bases unmatched. The CDR3 protein is CASSLAYAGGGNTEAFF. For the CDR3, the DNA is TGCGCCAGCAGCTTGGCCTATGCAGGGGGGGGGAACACTGAAGCTTTCTTT.

The rearrangement links TRBV2 to TRBJ1-1; D remains ambiguous. From germline, CDR1 is SNHLY and CDR2 FYNNEI. This CDR3 is 15 amino acids long. V was shortened by 4 bases and J by 2 bases, with 14 bases between the two germline ends. For the CDR3, the DNA is TGTGCCAGCAGTGCCCGGCAGATACCCAACACTGAAGCTTTCTTT. It specifies CASSARQIPNTEAFF.

J is TRBJ2-7 and V is TRBV27; D remains unclear. V gave up 3 bases and J gave up 5 bases, with 2 bases separating them. Germline CDR1 reads MNHEY; CDR2 reads SMNVEV (reference sequence). The CDR3 loop spans 10 amino acids. CDR3 sequence: CASSFHEQYF. The CDR3 DNA follows: TGTGCCAGCAGTTTCCACGAGCAGTACTTC.

This chain uses TRBV19 with TRBJ2-3; 12 bases align to TRBD1. CDR3 length: 16 residues. Germline V gene data show CDR1 as LNHDA and CDR2 as SQIVND (reference sequence). Trimming at V came to 6 bases and at J to 4 bases, leaving 8 bases not matched to a gene. The CDR3 DNA reads as TGTGCCAGTAGCGCTACCGGGACAGGGGGCTCAGATACGCAGTATTTT. It is translated as CASSATGTGGSDTQYF.

The rearrangement uses TRBV2 and TRBJ2-7; 7 nucleotides agree with TRBD2. In germline, CDR1 is SNHLY, CDR2 FYNNEI. The CDR3 runs to 14 residues. The junction had 7 bases not matched to a gene; V was cut back by 7 bases and J by 1 base. For the CDR3, the DNA is TGTGCCAGCATTTGGGGGGGGATTTCCTACGAGCAGTACTTC. It encodes CASIWGGISYEQYF.

V gene TRBV7-9 combines with J gene TRBJ2-1, with a weak D call TRBD2 (5 bases). Trimming pared 6 bases from V and 8 bases from J, leaving 17 bases between. This CDR3 spans 14 amino acids. CDR1 and CDR2 (germline): SEHNR, FQNEAQ (reference sequence). The CDR3 DNA is TGTGCCAGCAGTTTCCGTCGGGGAACCGATGAGCAGTTCTTC. It specifies CASSFRRGTDEQFF.

This sequence joins TRBV13 and TRBJ1-2; no firm D call. The CDR3 is 16 residues long. Germline V lookup: CDR1 PRHDT, CDR2 FYEKMQ (reference sequence). Trimming took 8 bases from V and 0 from J, leaving 19 bases between them. CDR3 nucleotide sequence: TGTGCCAGCCAAGACGGCAGCCTTGGTTCTAACTATGGCTACACCTTC. Translating gives CASQDGSLGSNYGYTF.

This clone occurred a few times. V and J are TRBV27 and TRBJ1-3; D remains unclear. Germline CDR1 MNHEY, CDR2 SMNVEV (reference sequence). This CDR3 has 13 residues. V was shortened by 2 bases and J by 0 bases, with 2 bases between the two germline ends. CDR3 DNA: TGTGCCAGCAGTTTAGTCTCTGGAAACACCATATATTTT. This translates into CASSLVSGNTIYF.

In DNA form, the CDR3 reads TGTGCCAGCAGTTACTCGGTGACAGGGGGATCCTACGAGCAGTACTTC. Residues: CASSYSVTGGSYEQYF. The chain employs TRBV6-5 and TRBJ2-7; 9 bases align to TRBD1. The CDR3 is 16 residues long. J lost 1 base, V lost 0 bases, and 4 bases had no gene match. Germline V gives CDR1 MNHEY, CDR2 SVGAGI.

The chain employs TRBV19 and TRBJ1-5; TRBD1 matches at 7 bases. Germline loops: CDR1 LNHDA, CDR2 SQIVND (reference sequence). CDR3 size: 14 residues. V trimming: 6 bases; J trimming: 7 bases; junction bases outside the gene matches: 9. CDR3 coding DNA: TGTGCCAGTAGACTTGACAGGGCCGAGCAGCCCCAGCATTTT. It codes for CASRLDRAEQPQHF.

The genes are TRBV4-2 and TRBJ1-2, with 9 bases lining up with TRBD1. The germline gives CDR1 LGHNA, CDR2 YNFKEQ. The CDR3 consists of 13 residues. V lost 4 bases, J lost 7 bases, and 4 bases stayed unmatched. In nucleotides, the CDR3 is TGTGCCAGCAGCCGAGGGACAGGGACTGGCTACACCTTC. This codes for CASSRGTGTGYTF.

The chain links TRBV10-3 to TRBJ2-6; 9 bases line up with TRBD1. J was trimmed by 4 bases and V by 5 bases; bases with no gene match: 6. The CDR3 contains 16 residues. Germline V gene sequence: CDR1 ENHRY, CDR2 SYGVKD. Here the CDR3 DNA reads TGTGCCATCAGTACTACAGGGGGCGAAGGGGCCAACGTCCTGACTTTC. Protein: CAISTTGGEGANVLTF.

The rearrangement links TRBV19 to TRBJ2-7; no firm D call. Trimming removed 3 bases at V and 5 bases at J, with 11 bases between. The CDR3 totals 13 residues. Germline assignment: CDR1 LNHDA and CDR2 SQIVND (reference sequence). CDR3 amino acids: CASSIFLENEQYF. DNA for the CDR3: TGTGCCAGTAGTATTTTCCTGGAAAACGAGCAGTACTTC.

The chain combines TRBV19 with TRBJ1-3, with D tentatively TRBD1 (5 bases). Trimming pared 9 bases from V and 0 bases from J, leaving 15 bases between. CDR1 is LNHDA, CDR2 SQIVND, per germline (reference sequence). The CDR3 loop spans 15 amino acids. CDR3 amino acids: CASRSKGFSGNTIYF. The CDR3 DNA follows: TGTGCCAGCCGCAGCAAGGGGTTCTCTGGAAACACCATATATTTT.

This chain uses TRBV19 with TRBJ1-4, with D tentatively TRBD1 (5 bases). Germline CDR1 and CDR2: LNHDA and SQIVND (reference sequence). The CDR3 has 16 amino acids. V shed 1 base and J shed 2 bases, with 11 bases lying between them. The CDR3 DNA is TGTGCCAGTAGTATAGGACAGCGGCTCACTAATGAAAAACTGTTTTTT. Its translation: CASSIGQRLTNEKLFF.

The chain joins TRBV7-2 to TRBJ1-4, with D unclear. The CDR3 consists of 14 residues. Trimming took 3 bases from V and 7 from J, leaving 12 bases between them. Germline V lookup: CDR1 SGHTA, CDR2 FQGNSA. CDR3 loop: CASSFSGRGEKLFF. The CDR3 nucleotides are TGTGCCAGCAGCTTCAGTGGGAGAGGTGAAAAACTGTTTTTT.

This chain links TRBV5-5 with TRBJ1-3; unclear D gene. Looked up from germline, CDR1 is SGHKS and CDR2 is YYEKEE (reference sequence). The V gene lost 1 base and the J gene lost 0 bases, with 5 bases spanning the gap. CDR3 length: 14 amino acids. DNA of the CDR3: TGTGCCAGCAGCTTGTTGCCCTCTGGAAACACCATATATTTT. The encoded protein is CASSLLPSGNTIYF.

The DNA for the CDR3 is TGTGCCAGCAGCCGCTCGGGGGGCGGTGGGAACACTGAAGCTTTCTTT. This codes for CASSRSGGGGNTEAFF. This chain uses TRBV9 with TRBJ1-1; the D gene is possibly TRBD1 (6 bases). This CDR3 has 16 residues. Germline CDR1 SGDLS, CDR2 YYNGEE. V gave up 4 bases and J gave up 1 base, with 17 bases separating them.

The V gene is TRBV6-5, the J gene TRBJ2-7; perhaps D is TRBD1 or TRBD2 (5 bases each). CDR3 length equals 13 residues. CDR1 MNHEY and CDR2 SVGAGI come from the germline V gene. With 4 bases removed from V and 6 bases from J, the gap between germline ends came to 13 bases. The CDR3 loop reads CASSFFARGEQYF. CDR3 bases: TGTGCCAGCAGTTTCTTCGCGAGGGGCGAGCAGTACTTC.

The chain uses TRBV10-3 and TRBJ1-5; maybe TRBD1 (5 bases). The CDR3 is 12 residues long. With 8 bases removed from V and 5 bases from J, the gap between germline ends came to 10 bases. The V gene's germline CDR1 is ENHRY and CDR2 SYGVKD. This CDR3 reads CAIGGVHQPQHF. CDR3 nucleotide sequence: TGTGCCATCGGAGGGGTCCATCAGCCCCAGCATTTT.

Written as DNA, the CDR3 is TGTGCCAGCAGCTTAGGGGGGGCGATGGCCTACGAGCAGTACTTC. Protein product: CASSLGGAMAYEQYF. This chain uses TRBV13 with TRBJ2-7; the D gene is possibly TRBD1 (6 bases). Germline CDR1 reads PRHDT; CDR2 reads FYEKMQ (reference sequence). Trimming took 0 bases from V and 2 from J, leaving 11 bases between them. There are 15 residues in the CDR3.

This clone was counted a few times. The chain links TRBV5-1 to TRBJ1-6, with 8 bases matching TRBD1. Germline loops: CDR1 SGHRS, CDR2 YFSETQ. The length of the CDR3 is 15 residues. V shed 0 bases and J 9 bases; nucleotides not matched to a gene: 5. The DNA for the CDR3 is TGCGCCAGCAGCTTGGAGACAGGGGTCAGTTCACCCCTCCACTTT. Amino acid sequence: CASSLETGVSSPLHF. Filled out from reference TRBV5-1 and TRBJ1-6, the complete variable domain reads KAGVTQTPRYLIKTRGQQVTLSCSPISGHRSVSWYQQTPGQGLQFLFEYFSETQRNKGNFPGRFSGRQFSNSRSEMNVSTLELGDSALYLCASSLETGVSSPLHFGNGTRLTVT.

The chain uses TRBV13 and TRBJ2-5; 9 bases are a match to TRBD1. Germline lookup yields CDR1 PRHDT and CDR2 FYEKMQ (reference sequence). With 3 bases clipped from V and 4 bases from J, the junction kept 12 bases outside the gene matches. The CDR3 has 17 residues. This CDR3 is CASSFRDRVLSGETQYF. The CDR3 nucleotides are TGTGCCAGCAGCTTCCGGGACAGGGTGCTTTCAGGAGAGACCCAGTACTTC.

J is TRBJ1-1 and V is TRBV7-8, with D perhaps matching TRBD1 (5 bases). This CDR3 contains 14 residues. Trimming pared 1 base from V and 9 bases from J, leaving 15 bases between. CDR1 is SGHVS, CDR2 FQNEAQ, per germline. DNA for the CDR3: TGTGCCAGCAGCTTAGAGCAGGGAACACGGAAAGCTTTCTTT. It is translated as CASSLEQGTRKAFF.

The chain uses TRBV28 and TRBJ1-6, with TRBD1 identical over 9 bases. After removal of 4 bases from V and 10 bases from J, the junction contained 8 bases not matched to a gene. Germline-derived CDR1 and CDR2 are MDHEN and SYDVKM. This CDR3 is built from 15 residues. CDR3 nucleotides: TGTGCCAGCAGTTCCGGGACAGGGAAAGGATCACCCCTCCACTTT. Translation gives CASSSGTGKGSPLHF.

The V gene is TRBV19, the J gene TRBJ2-4, with a possible D match to TRBD2 (6 bases). Germline loops: CDR1 LNHDA, CDR2 SQIVND (reference sequence). V was clipped by 3 bases and J by 6 bases, with 9 bases between them. CDR3 length: 13 amino acids. The chain's CDR3 is CASSIGGRNIQYF. DNA of the CDR3: TGTGCCAGTAGTATCGGAGGGAGAAACATTCAGTACTTC.

The rearrangement joins TRBV7-6 to TRBJ2-3; D is ambiguous. The ends were cut back, 0 bases at V and 2 bases at J, with 9 bases in the middle. This CDR3 is built from 15 residues. Germline lookup yields CDR1 SGHVS and CDR2 FNYEAQ. CDR3 in amino acids: CASSLASLATDTQYF. DNA for the CDR3: TGTGCCAGCAGCTTAGCTTCGTTAGCCACAGATACGCAGTATTTT.